This TCR beta chain was sequenced for a study of response to subunit inactivated influenza vaccine. Study-wide points: It was suggested by the authors that few new T cells are recruited by each seasonal influenza vaccination.

The CDR3 covers 16 residues. Germline V gene lookup returns CDR1 MNHEY and CDR2 SVGEGT. With V trimmed by 6 bases and J by 4 bases, 11 bases remained unmatched. Concerning this clonotype itself: Its antigen is unidentified.

TCRdb passed the RT-PCR reads through MiXCR, listing each CDR3 protein once. This table holds a few hundred thousand distinct CDR3 sequences, roughly a fifth found once. The chain has TRBV6-2 or TRBV6-3 and TRBJ2-2; 7 bases are a match to TRBD1. The source material was PBMCs from blood, sampled about 20 months after vaccination. The sequence was obtained from a man in his fifties or sixties who received an inactivated influenza vaccine. This chain's CDR3 is CASRALIQGSTGELFF. In nucleotides, the CDR3 is TGTGCCAGCAGGGCCCTGATACAGGGGTCCACCGGGGAGCTGTTTTTT.